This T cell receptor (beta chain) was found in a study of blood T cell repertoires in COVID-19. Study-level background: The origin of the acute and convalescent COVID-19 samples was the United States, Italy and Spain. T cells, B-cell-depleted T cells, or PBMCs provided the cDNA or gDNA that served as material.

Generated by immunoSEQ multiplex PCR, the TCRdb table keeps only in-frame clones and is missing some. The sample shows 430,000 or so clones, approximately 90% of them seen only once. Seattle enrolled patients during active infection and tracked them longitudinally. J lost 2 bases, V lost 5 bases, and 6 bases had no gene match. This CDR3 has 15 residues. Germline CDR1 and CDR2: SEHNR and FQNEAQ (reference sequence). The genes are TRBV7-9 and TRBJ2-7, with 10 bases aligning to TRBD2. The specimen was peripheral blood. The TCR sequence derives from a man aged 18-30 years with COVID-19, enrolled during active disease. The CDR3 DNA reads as TGTGCCAGCAGCACGGGACTAGCGCAAACCTACGAGCAGTACTTC. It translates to CASSTGLAQTYEQYF.